This TCR beta chain was captured in a study of T cell responses to AZD1222 COVID-19 vaccine. Findings of the study overall: Spike-specific TCR breadth and depth went up after people got two AZD1222 doses. Targets within unmutated variant regions were reportedly found for nearly half of spike-specific TCRs. Donors were chiefly white British, with a greater number of females, and clonal diversity was perhaps underestimated. At study baseline, merely a handful of AZD1222 recipients were seropositive.

The method was immunoSEQ multiplex PCR; TCRdb's version includes in-frame clones alone and lacks a portion of them. The sample shows about 140,000 clones, 70% to 90% of them seen only once. Trimming took 8 bases from V and 7 from J; bases not matched to a gene: 13. CDR1 and CDR2 (germline): LNHNV, YYDKDF (reference sequence). The CDR3 spans 15 residues. Comments on this clone: Antigen unknown.

This clonotype was obtained from an adult in good health. V is TRBV15 and J is TRBJ2-1; 8 bases map to TRBD1. The sequences come from peripheral blood, collected on day 0 of AZD1222 vaccination. The CDR3: CATLDGQGGDNEQFF. For the CDR3, the DNA is TGTGCCACCCTAGATGGACAGGGAGGAGATAATGAGCAGTTCTTC. Variable domain in full (rest from reference TRBV15 and TRBJ2-1): DAMVIQNPRYQVTQFGKPVTLSCSQTLNHNVMYWYQQKSSQAPKLLFHYYDKDFNNEADTPDNFQSRRPNTSFCFLDIRSPGLGDTAMYLCATLDGQGGDNEQFFGPGTRLTVL.